This T cell receptor (beta chain) emerged from a study of Graves' ophthalmopathy and Graves' hyperthyroidism. RNA served as the template for amplifying TCR beta CDR3 regions. Amplification began with first-round RT-PCR using HTBI primers, then second-round multiplex PCR was performed. TCRdb ran MiXCR on the multiplex PCR reads and lists one entry per CDR3 protein. This table holds almost 750,000 distinct CDR3 sequences, roughly two fifths found once. This clonotype was detected many times. The CDR3 length is 14 residues. Germline values: CDR1 SEHNR, CDR2 FQNEAQ (reference sequence). V was cut by 3 bases and J by 1 base, with 9 bases left in between. Each donor who had ophthalmopathy showed moderate-to-severe activity, a CAS of ≥3, a NOSPECS of ≥4, and a duration under 3 months.

The clonotype comes from an adult man with Graves' ophthalmopathy. Sequencing input: peripheral blood. The J gene is TRBJ2-5, the V gene TRBV7-9; TRBD1 might be the D (6 bases). The DNA of the CDR3 is TGTGCCAGCAGCTTCTGGACAGTCCAAGAGACCCAGTACTTC. Translated, it gives CASSFWTVQETQYF. The full variable domain, rest sourced from reference TRBV7-9 and TRBJ2-5, is DTGVSQNPRHKITKRGQNVTFRCDPISEHNRLYWYRQTLGQGPEFLTYFQNEAQLEKSRLLSDRFSAERPKGSFSTLEIQRTEQGDSAMYLCASSFWTVQETQYFGPGTRLLVL.